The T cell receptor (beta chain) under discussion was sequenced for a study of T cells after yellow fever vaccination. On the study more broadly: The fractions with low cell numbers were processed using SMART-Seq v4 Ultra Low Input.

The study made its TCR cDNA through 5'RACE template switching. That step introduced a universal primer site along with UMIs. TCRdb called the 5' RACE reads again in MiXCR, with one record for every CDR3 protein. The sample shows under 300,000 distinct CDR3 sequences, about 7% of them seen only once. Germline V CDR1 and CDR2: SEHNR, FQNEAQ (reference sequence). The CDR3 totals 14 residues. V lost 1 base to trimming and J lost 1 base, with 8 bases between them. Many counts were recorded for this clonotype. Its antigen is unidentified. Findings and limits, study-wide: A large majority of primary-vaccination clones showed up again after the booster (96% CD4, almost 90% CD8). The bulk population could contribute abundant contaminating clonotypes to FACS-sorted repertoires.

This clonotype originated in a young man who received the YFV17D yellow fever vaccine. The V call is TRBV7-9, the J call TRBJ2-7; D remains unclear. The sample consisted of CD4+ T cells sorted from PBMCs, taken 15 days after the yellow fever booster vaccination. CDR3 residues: CASSLDLASYEQYF. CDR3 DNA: TGTGCCAGCAGCTTAGACTTGGCGTCCTACGAGCAGTACTTC. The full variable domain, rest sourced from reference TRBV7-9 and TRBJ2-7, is DTGVSQNPRHKITKRGQNVTFRCDPISEHNRLYWYRQTLGQGPEFLTYFQNEAQLEKSRLLSDRFSAERPKGSFSTLEIQRTEQGDSAMYLCASSLDLASYEQYFGPGTRLTVT.